The rows below give T cell receptor beta chains drawn from one sample of a study of control samples from healthy donors and cancer patients. The assay was immunoSEQ multiplex PCR, and TCRdb's table has in-frame clones only and misses some. In the table there are 200,000 or so clones, about 94% of which are singletons. Material for sequencing was blood. Receptor source: a man aged 50-59 years in good health. The CDR3 runs from the conserved cysteine through the conserved F or W. The D gene is left open where the match is weak. The size entry is marked missing in some rows and otherwise reads once, few, many or a size class.

V	J	size	length	D	CDR3	DNA
TRBV28	TRBJ2-3	NA	15	TRBD2	CASSSPGGRMGTQYF	TGTGCCAGCAGTTCCCCGGGAGGCCGAATGGGGACGCAGTATTTT
TRBV5-1	TRBJ1-4	NA	12	NA	CASSPSGEKLFF	TGCGCCAGCAGCCCGTCAGGAGAAAAACTGTTTTTT
TRBV7-6	TRBJ2-3	NA	17	TRBD2	CASSLAGHSGGADTQYF	TGTGCCAGCAGCTTAGCAGGACATAGCGGGGGGGCAGATACGCAGTATTTT
TRBV3-1/TRBV3-2	TRBJ1-2	NA	15	NA	CASSQGPGLNYGYTF	TGTGCCAGCAGCCAAGGACCGGGGCTTAACTATGGCTACACCTTC
TRBV18	TRBJ1-4	NA	15	TRBD1	CASSPQQGAREKLFF	TGTGCCAGCTCACCCCAACAGGGGGCACGTGAAAAACTGTTTTTT
TRBV19	TRBJ1-2	once	14	TRBD1	CASSTRTGEGGYTF	TGTGCCAGTAGTACGCGGACAGGGGAGGGTGGCTACACCTTC
TRBV6-4	TRBJ1-6	NA	15	NA	CASSQGPDGRSPLHF	TGTGCCAGCAGTCAGGGACCGGACGGGAGATCACCCCTCCACTTT
TRBV5-4	TRBJ1-6	NA	16	TRBD1	CASRPTGGGYNSPLHF	TGTGCCAGCAGGCCGACAGGGGGCGGCTATAATTCACCCCTCCACTTT
TRBV29-1	TRBJ2-1	NA	16	NA	CSVLTTSGPSYNEQFF	TGCAGCGTTCTTACTACTAGTGGTCCCTCCTACAATGAGCAGTTCTTC
TRBV10-3	TRBJ2-4	NA	14	NA	CAITPDGAKNIQYF	TGTGCCATCACCCCGGACGGAGCCAAAAACATTCAGTACTTC
TRBV19	TRBJ1-4	NA	13	NA	CASSRGRGEKLFF	TGTGCCAGTAGCCGGGGACGAGGAGAAAAACTGTTTTTT
TRBV6-5	TRBJ1-1	NA	13	NA	CASSSPYRVEAFF	TGTGCCAGCAGTTCCCCATACAGGGTTGAAGCTTTCTTT
TRBV5-6	TRBJ1-3	NA	16	NA	CASSPFQVLSGNTIYF	TGTGCCAGCAGTCCTTTCCAGGTACTCTCTGGAAACACCATATATTTT
TRBV28	TRBJ2-1	NA	13	NA	CASSSGLYNEQFF	TGTGCCAGCAGTTCCGGTCTCTACAATGAGCAGTTCTTC
TRBV10-3	TRBJ1-1	once	13	NA	CAITGTLNTEAFF	TGTGCCATCACCGGTACCCTGAACACTGAAGCTTTCTTT
TRBV6-2/TRBV6-3	TRBJ1-2	NA	14	NA	CASSAYGLLYGYTF	TGTGCCAGCAGTGCTTATGGTCTACTCTATGGCTACACCTTC
TRBV7-2	TRBJ1-1	NA	14	NA	CASSLIRMNTEAFF	TGTGCCAGCAGCTTAATCCGCATGAACACTGAAGCTTTCTTT
TRBV5-6	TRBJ1-2	NA	12	NA	CASSLTANGYTF	TGTGCCAGCAGCTTGACGGCCAACGGCTACACCTTC
TRBV6-5	TRBJ2-7	NA	11	TRBD1	CASKGASEQYF	TGTGCCAGCAAGGGGGCCAGCGAGCAGTACTTC
TRBV5-1	TRBJ2-2	once	14	NA	CASSLSGESGELFF	TGCGCCAGCAGCTTGTCGGGGGAGAGCGGGGAGCTGTTTTTT
TRBV2	TRBJ1-1	NA	14	NA	CASSEQGQNTEAFF	TGTGCCAGCAGTGAACAGGGCCAGAACACTGAAGCTTTCTTT
TRBV27	TRBJ2-1	NA	15	TRBD1	CASSRWGQGGNEQFF	TGTGCCAGCAGTCGTTGGGGACAGGGGGGCAATGAGCAGTTCTTC
TRBV10-3	TRBJ1-5	NA	17	TRBD1	CAISESNTDRGNQPQHF	TGTGCCATCAGTGAAAGTAACACGGACAGGGGAAATCAGCCCCAGCATTTT
TRBV7-2	TRBJ2-2	NA	17	NA	CASSLGGGWPNTGELFF	TGTGCCAGCAGCTTGGGCGGGGGCTGGCCGAACACCGGGGAGCTGTTTTTT
TRBV6-5	TRBJ2-7	NA	16	TRBD1	CASSYSGTGGRYEQYF	TGTGCCAGCAGTTACTCAGGGACAGGGGGGCGCTACGAGCAGTACTTC
TRBV14	TRBJ2-2	NA	17	NA	CASSQGAKQGGTGELFF	TGTGCCAGCAGCCAAGGAGCGAAACAGGGAGGAACCGGGGAGCTGTTTTTT
TRBV2	TRBJ2-7	once	16	NA	CASSRVQGARGLEQYF	TGTGCCAGCAGTCGGGTACAGGGCGCGAGGGGCCTCGAGCAGTACTTC
TRBV5-6	TRBJ1-2	once	12	NA	CASTRITYGYTF	TGTGCCAGCACCCGAATTACATATGGCTACACCTTC
TRBV18	TRBJ2-3	NA	15	NA	CASSRGTPATDTQYF	TGTGCCAGCTCACGCGGCACTCCGGCCACAGATACGCAGTATTTT
TRBV5-5	TRBJ2-5	NA	13	NA	CASSLVGDETQYF	TGTGCCAGCAGCTTGGTCGGTGACGAGACCCAGTACTTC
TRBV29-1	TRBJ2-1	NA	16	NA	CSARGGTLGSYNEQFF	TGCAGCGCTCGAGGCGGGACTCTTGGCTCCTACAATGAGCAGTTCTTC
TRBV5-4	TRBJ1-1	NA	14	NA	CASSLVRENTEAFF	TGTGCCAGCAGCTTGGTTAGAGAGAACACTGAAGCTTTCTTT
TRBV4-1	TRBJ2-1	NA	15	TRBD2	CASSQGISGYNEQFF	TGCGCCAGCAGCCAAGGGATTAGCGGGTACAATGAGCAGTTCTTC
TRBV5-1	TRBJ2-5	NA	14	NA	CASSFIRGAGTQYF	TGCGCCAGCAGCTTTATAAGGGGCGCGGGGACCCAGTACTTC